A single sample is the source of the 25 T cell receptor beta chains below, sequenced in a study of T cells in Graves' hyperthyroidism and ophthalmopathy. RNA transcripts gave rise to amplified TCR beta CDR3 regions. HTBI primers drove first-round RT-PCR of the TCR CDR3. Using its own MiXCR run on the multiplex PCR reads, TCRdb lists one record per CDR3 protein. The sample lists about 290,000 distinct CDR3 sequences; about an eighth were seen once. The specimen sequenced was blood. The receptor set was obtained from a woman in her twenties or thirties with Graves' hyperthyroidism that later progressed to Graves' ophthalmopathy.

This clonotype showed up many times. V usage is TRBV30 and J usage is TRBJ2-3; D might be TRBD1 (5 bases). Between the trimmed V and J ends, which lost 1 base and 2 bases, there was a span of 10 bases. The germline gives CDR1 GTSNPN, CDR2 SVGIG (reference sequence). The CDR3 has 14 residues. As DNA, the CDR3 is TGTGCCTGGAGTGAAGGACATCCCACAGATACGCAGTATTTT. Its translation is CAWSEGHPTDTQYF.

This clonotype was seen at least ten times. The rearrangement links TRBV30 to TRBJ1-3, with no clear D. The CDR3 is made up of 14 amino acids. Germline V gene data show CDR1 as GTSNPN and CDR2 as SVGIG (reference sequence). The V end lost 4 bases, the J end lost 0 bases, and 10 bases lay between the germline ends. CDR3 region: CAWKPGPSGNTIYF. The CDR3 DNA reads as TGTGCCTGGAAGCCAGGCCCCTCTGGAAACACCATATATTTT.

This clonotype was counted at least ten times. The chain links TRBV7-3 to TRBJ2-3; tentative D call: TRBD2 (5 bases). The CDR3 length is 13 residues. Germline CDR1 reads SGHTA; CDR2 reads FQGTGA. Trimming took off 5 bases at V and 3 bases at J, with 9 bases between the two ends. The CDR3 sequence is CASSRLLTDTQYF. The CDR3 DNA reads TGTGCCAGCAGCCGACTATTGACAGATACGCAGTATTTT.

This clonotype was detected ten times or more. This chain links TRBV6-2 or TRBV6-3 with TRBJ2-3; 7 bases map to TRBD2. Germline-derived CDR1 and CDR2 are MNHEY and SVGEGT. V lost 5 bases to trimming and J lost 3 bases; unmatched junction nucleotides: 11. The CDR3 totals 16 residues. The CDR3: CASSPPGAGATDTQYF. CDR3 sequence (DNA): TGTGCCAGCAGTCCCCCTGGGGCGGGAGCAACAGATACGCAGTATTTT.

This clonotype was recorded many times. This chain uses TRBV20-1 with TRBJ2-7; D perhaps matches TRBD2 (6 bases). CDR1 and CDR2 from the germline V gene are DFQATT and SNEGSKA (reference sequence). CDR3 length: 14 residues. The ends were cut back, 6 bases at V and 0 bases at J, with 15 bases in the middle. The CDR3 spells CSAGSGSISYEQYF. CDR3 nucleotide sequence: TGCAGTGCGGGTAGCGGATCTATCTCCTACGAGCAGTACTTC.

The chain is built from TRBV9 and TRBJ2-7; the match to TRBD2 covers 9 bases. Germline-derived CDR1 and CDR2 are SGDLS and YYNGEE. The V gene end was trimmed by 0 bases and the J gene end by 0 bases; junction bases not matched to a gene: 1. CDR3 length equals 15 residues. The CDR3 DNA is TGTGCCAGCAGCGTAGGTAGCGGGAGCTCCTACGAGCAGTACTTC. The encoded protein is CASSVGSGSSYEQYF. The full variable domain, its missing parts supplied by reference TRBV9 and TRBJ2-7, is DSGVTQTPKHLITATGQRVTLRCSPRSGDLSVYWYQQSLDQGLQFLIQYYNGEERAKGNILERFSAQQFPDLHSELNLSSLELGDSALYFCASSVGSGSSYEQYFGPGTRLTVT.

This clonotype was seen a handful of times. The V and J genes are TRBV7-2 and TRBJ1-4; weak D call: TRBD1 (5 bases). The CDR3 is 15 residues long. Germline loops: CDR1 SGHTA, CDR2 FQGNSA. The V gene lost 5 bases and the J gene lost 3 bases, with 13 bases spanning the gap. The CDR3 nucleotides are TGTGCCAGCAGCCAGGGACTTATCCCTAATGAAAAACTGTTTTTT. It specifies CASSQGLIPNEKLFF.

At least ten counts were recorded for this clonotype. The genes are TRBV30 and TRBJ1-3; the D is unclear. The ends were cut back, 8 bases at V and 0 bases at J, with 5 bases in the middle. CDR3 length equals 11 residues. Germline V gene lookup returns CDR1 GTSNPN and CDR2 SVGIG (reference sequence). The CDR3 spells CAGPSGNTIYF. The CDR3 DNA reads TGTGCCGGACCCTCTGGAAACACCATATATTTT.

In this sample, this clonotype turned up many times. The chain's CDR3 is CASSELGRWGYEQYF. The CDR3 nucleotides are TGTGCCAGCAGTGAATTAGGTCGGTGGGGGTACGAGCAGTACTTC. The chain combines TRBV6-1 with TRBJ2-7, with D perhaps TRBD1 or TRBD2 (5 bases each). The germline CDR1 and CDR2 sequences are MNHNS and SASEGT. This CDR3 has 15 amino acids. The V end was cut by 2 bases, the J end by 4 bases, with 15 bases between.

This clonotype occurred many times. The chain joins TRBV19 to TRBJ2-6; maybe TRBD2 (6 bases). Germline assignment: CDR1 LNHDA and CDR2 SQIVND (reference sequence). V was pared by 4 bases and J by 0 bases, with 13 bases between. The CDR3 extends over 17 amino acids. The CDR3 coding sequence is TGTGCCAGTAGTACCGGGGGTCAGTACTCTGGGGCCAACGTCCTGACTTTC. Translating it yields CASSTGGQYSGANVLTF.

This clonotype came up many times. The chain recombines TRBV7-9 with TRBJ2-3, with TRBD2 matching over 7 bases. The CDR3 runs 14 residues. Germline loops: CDR1 SEHNR, CDR2 FQNEAQ (reference sequence). The J segment lost 3 bases and the V segment lost 4 bases, leaving 4 bases of the junction unmatched. The CDR3 loop is CASSSPLATDTQYF. CDR3 nucleotide sequence: TGTGCCAGCAGCTCTCCACTAGCGACAGATACGCAGTATTTT.

V is TRBV5-4 and J is TRBJ2-4; 12 bases agree with TRBD2. Germline trimming cut 4 bases from V and 6 bases from J; bases unmatched to any gene: 14. Germline-derived CDR1 and CDR2 are SGHNT and YYREEE (reference sequence). The CDR3 is 18 residues long. The CDR3 here is CASSPGRLAGDVRNIQYF. The CDR3 DNA sequence: TGTGCCAGCAGCCCGGGCAGACTAGCGGGAGATGTTAGAAACATTCAGTACTTC.

Ten or more counts support this clonotype. The chain combines TRBV28 with TRBJ1-2, with 9 bases lining up with TRBD1. This CDR3 is 13 amino acids long. The J segment lost 6 bases and the V segment lost 5 bases, leaving 4 bases of the junction unmatched. Per the germline V gene, CDR1 is MDHEN and CDR2 is SYDVKM. CDR3 region: CASSINRGHGYTF. The CDR3 nucleotides read TGTGCCAGCAGTATCAACAGGGGGCATGGCTACACCTTC.

This clonotype was seen a few times. Germline and junction disagree at one end, which may indicate a read error. The V and J genes are TRBV29-1 and TRBJ2-7, with a possible D match to TRBD2 (5 bases). The CDR3 totals 14 residues. Germline CDR1 reads SQVTM; CDR2 reads ANQGSEA. CDR3 DNA sequence: TGCAGCGTTGAGGTCCTAGCTGAATCCTACGAGCGGTACTTC. The encoded protein is CSVEVLAESYERYF.

This clonotype has a count of ten or more. The chain recombines TRBV27 with TRBJ2-1; D is unclear. The CDR3 runs to 15 residues. Germline CDR1 and CDR2: MNHEY and SMNVEV (reference sequence). Trimming removed 3 bases at V and 6 bases at J, with 15 bases between. CDR3 protein: CASSFARVGSNEQFF. The CDR3 DNA reads TGTGCCAGCAGTTTTGCGAGAGTGGGTTCCAATGAGCAGTTCTTC.

This clonotype was counted many times. This rearrangement joins TRBV27 to TRBJ2-3, with D possibly matching TRBD2 (5 bases). The V gene lost 3 bases and the J gene lost 0 bases, with 10 bases spanning the gap. This CDR3 contains 15 residues. In germline, CDR1 is MNHEY, CDR2 SMNVEV (reference sequence). The CDR3 spells CASSFEGSSTDTQYF. CDR3 nucleotide sequence: TGTGCCAGCAGTTTTGAGGGATCTAGCACAGATACGCAGTATTTT.

The gene calls are TRBV12-3 or TRBV12-4 and TRBJ2-1, with 9 bases lining up with TRBD1. Trimming at V came to 6 bases and at J to 7 bases, leaving 13 bases not matched to a gene. The CDR3 is 16 residues long. The CDR3 DNA reads as TGTGCCAGCAGCCGACAAGACTTACAGGGGGCTAATGAGCAGTTCTTC. Translating it yields CASSRQDLQGANEQFF.

Ten or more counts support this clonotype. The V and J genes are TRBV3-1 and TRBJ2-7; TRBD2 aligns across 15 bases. The CDR3 sequence is 18 residues long. Germline CDR1 LGHDT, CDR2 YNNKEL (reference sequence). With 0 bases clipped from V and 4 bases from J, the junction kept 7 bases outside the gene matches. Written as DNA, the CDR3 is TGTGCCAGCAGCCAAGACTCTGGACTAGCGGGAGGGTCGTACGAGCAGTACTTC. Its translation: CASSQDSGLAGGSYEQYF.

This clonotype was counted between two and nine times. The V call is TRBV6-2 or TRBV6-3, the J call TRBJ2-5; 8 nucleotides align to TRBD2. Losses at the gene ends were 7 bases for V and 1 base for J; bases not matched to a gene: 8. The CDR3 is made up of 15 amino acids. The germline V gene encodes CDR1 MNHEY and CDR2 SVGEGT. The CDR3, as DNA: TGTGCCAGCAACCTACTAGCGGCACTCCAAGAGACCCAGTACTTC. Translating it yields CASNLLAALQETQYF.

This clonotype was observed a handful of times. The V call is TRBV19, the J call TRBJ2-7, with D perhaps matching TRBD1 (6 bases). This CDR3 contains 14 residues. The V end lost 3 bases, the J end lost 2 bases, and 11 bases lay between the germline ends. The germline V gene has CDR1 LNHDA and CDR2 SQIVND (reference sequence). For the CDR3, the DNA is TGTGCCAGTAGTATTACAGGGTATCCCTACGAGCAGTACTTC. Its protein is CASSITGYPYEQYF.

This chain connects TRBV9 to TRBJ2-1; TRBD2 matches 14 bases. CDR1 and CDR2 from the germline V gene are SGDLS and YYNGEE. This CDR3 spans 21 amino acids. With V trimmed by 1 base and J by 0 bases, 12 bases remained unmatched. This CDR3 reads CASSVRLDGTSGSPSYNEQFF. CDR3 DNA sequence: TGTGCCAGCAGCGTACGCCTCGACGGGACTAGCGGGAGTCCCTCCTACAATGAGCAGTTCTTC.

There are many counts of this clonotype. The rearrangement joins TRBV19 to TRBJ1-1; a weak D match, TRBD1 (5 bases). There are 13 residues in the CDR3. Germline V CDR1 and CDR2: LNHDA, SQIVND (reference sequence). V lost 5 bases and J lost 10, with 17 bases in between. The DNA of the CDR3 is TGTGCCAGTAGTGCCCGGGAGTCAAGGGGAGCTTTCTTT. Its translation: CASSARESRGAFF.

This clonotype was observed at least ten times. The V call is TRBV6-1, the J call TRBJ2-3, with a weak D call TRBD2 (6 bases). CDR1 and CDR2 (germline): MNHNS, SASEGT. This CDR3 has 14 amino acids. V lost 7 bases and J 4 bases, leaving 15 bases between the germline ends. The DNA of the CDR3 is TGTGCCAGCATCGGTCGGAGGGTTTCAGATACGCAGTATTTT. It is translated as CASIGRRVSDTQYF.

The rearrangement links TRBV5-5 to TRBJ2-3, with TRBD2 matching 8 bases. This CDR3 spans 14 amino acids. After removal of 2 bases from V and 6 bases from J, the junction contained 5 bases not matched to a gene. Germline V lookup: CDR1 SGHKS, CDR2 YYEKEE (reference sequence). CDR3 sequence: CASSFQREYDTQYF. DNA for the CDR3: TGTGCCAGCAGCTTCCAGCGGGAGTACGATACGCAGTATTTT.

This clonotype was seen many times. This rearrangement joins TRBV7-9 to TRBJ2-2; no clear D. CDR1 and CDR2 (germline): SEHNR, FQNEAQ (reference sequence). With 5 bases removed from V and 1 base from J, the gap between germline ends came to 8 bases. The CDR3 extends over 14 amino acids. This CDR3 reads CASSRDGNTGELFF. As DNA, the CDR3 is TGTGCCAGCAGCCGCGACGGGAACACCGGGGAGCTGTTTTTT.